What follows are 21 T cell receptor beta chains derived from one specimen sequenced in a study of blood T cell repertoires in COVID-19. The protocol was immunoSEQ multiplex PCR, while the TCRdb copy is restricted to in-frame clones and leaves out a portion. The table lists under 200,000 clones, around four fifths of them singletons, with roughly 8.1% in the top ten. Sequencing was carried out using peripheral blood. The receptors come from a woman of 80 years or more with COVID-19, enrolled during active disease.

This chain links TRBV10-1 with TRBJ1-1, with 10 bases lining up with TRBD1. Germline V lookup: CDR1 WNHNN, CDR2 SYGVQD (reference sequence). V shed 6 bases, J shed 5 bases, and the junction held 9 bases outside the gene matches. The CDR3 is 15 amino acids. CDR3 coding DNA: TGCGCCAGCAGAGGGAGAGGGACAGGGGTGACTGAAGCTTTCTTT. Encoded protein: CASRGRGTGVTEAFF.

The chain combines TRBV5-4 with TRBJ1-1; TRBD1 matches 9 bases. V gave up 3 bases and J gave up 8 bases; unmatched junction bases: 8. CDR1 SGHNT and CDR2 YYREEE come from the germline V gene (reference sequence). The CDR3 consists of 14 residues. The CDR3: CASSSGTGIAEAFF. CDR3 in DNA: TGTGCCAGCAGCTCCGGGACAGGGATCGCCGAAGCTTTCTTT.

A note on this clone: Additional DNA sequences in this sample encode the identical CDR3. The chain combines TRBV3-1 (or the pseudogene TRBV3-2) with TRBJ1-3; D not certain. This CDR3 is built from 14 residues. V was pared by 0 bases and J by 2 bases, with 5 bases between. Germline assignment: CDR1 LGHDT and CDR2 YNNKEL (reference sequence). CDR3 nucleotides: TGTGCCAGCAGCCAAGATCTTCCTGGAAACACCATATATTTT. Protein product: CASSQDLPGNTIYF.

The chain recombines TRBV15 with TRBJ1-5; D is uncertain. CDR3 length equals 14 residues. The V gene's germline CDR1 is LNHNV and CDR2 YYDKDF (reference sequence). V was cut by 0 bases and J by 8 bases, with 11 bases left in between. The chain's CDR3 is CATSRETVTKPQHF. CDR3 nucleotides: TGTGCCACCAGCAGAGAAACAGTCACGAAGCCCCAGCATTTT.

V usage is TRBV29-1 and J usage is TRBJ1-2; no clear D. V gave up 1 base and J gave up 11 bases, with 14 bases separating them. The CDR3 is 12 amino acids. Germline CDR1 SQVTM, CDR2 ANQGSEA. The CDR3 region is CSVEGRAVSYTF. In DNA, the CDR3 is TGCAGCGTTGAAGGGAGGGCAGTTAGTTACACCTTC.

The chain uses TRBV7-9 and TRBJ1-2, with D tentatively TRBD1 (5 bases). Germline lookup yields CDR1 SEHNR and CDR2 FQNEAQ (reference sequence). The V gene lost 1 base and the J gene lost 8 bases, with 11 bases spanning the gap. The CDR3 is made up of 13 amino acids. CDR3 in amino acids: CASSLVRVAGYTF. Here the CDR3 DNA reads TGTGCCAGCAGCTTAGTCAGGGTGGCGGGCTACACCTTC.

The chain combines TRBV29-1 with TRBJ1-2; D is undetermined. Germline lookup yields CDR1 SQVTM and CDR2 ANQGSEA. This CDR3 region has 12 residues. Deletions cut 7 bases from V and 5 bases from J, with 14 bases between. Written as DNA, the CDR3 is TGCAGCGCCACTTCCTATAAGTATGGCTACACCTTC. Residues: CSATSYKYGYTF.

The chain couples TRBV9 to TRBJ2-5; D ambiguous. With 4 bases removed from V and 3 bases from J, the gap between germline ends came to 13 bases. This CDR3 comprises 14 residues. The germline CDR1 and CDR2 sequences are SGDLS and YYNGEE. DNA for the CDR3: TGTGCCAGCAGCCCCAGACTGTTCAAAGAGACCCAGTACTTC. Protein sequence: CASSPRLFKETQYF. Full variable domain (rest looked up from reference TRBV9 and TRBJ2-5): DSGVTQTPKHLITATGQRVTLRCSPRSGDLSVYWYQQSLDQGLQFLIQYYNGEERAKGNILERFSAQQFPDLHSELNLSSLELGDSALYFCASSPRLFKETQYFGPGTRLLVL.

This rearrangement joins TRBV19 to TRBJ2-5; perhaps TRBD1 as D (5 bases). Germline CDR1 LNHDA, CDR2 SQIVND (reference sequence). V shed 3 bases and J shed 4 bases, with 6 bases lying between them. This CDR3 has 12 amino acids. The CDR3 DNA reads TGTGCCAGTAGTATGCAGGGAGAGACCCAGTACTTC. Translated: CASSMQGETQYF.

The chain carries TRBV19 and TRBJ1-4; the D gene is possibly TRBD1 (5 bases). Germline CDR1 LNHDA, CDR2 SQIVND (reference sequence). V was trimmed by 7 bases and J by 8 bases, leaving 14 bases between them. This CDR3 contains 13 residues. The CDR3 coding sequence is TGTGCCAGTAAAGAACGGGACTTGGAAAAACTGTTTTTT. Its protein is CASKERDLEKLFF.

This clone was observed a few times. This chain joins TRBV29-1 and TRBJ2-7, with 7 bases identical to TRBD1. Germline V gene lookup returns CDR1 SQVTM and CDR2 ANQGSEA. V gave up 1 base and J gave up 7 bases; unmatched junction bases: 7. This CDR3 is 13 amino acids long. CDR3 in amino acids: CSVEGTGTREQYF. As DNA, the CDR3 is TGCAGCGTTGAAGGGACAGGTACGAGAGAGCAGTACTTC.

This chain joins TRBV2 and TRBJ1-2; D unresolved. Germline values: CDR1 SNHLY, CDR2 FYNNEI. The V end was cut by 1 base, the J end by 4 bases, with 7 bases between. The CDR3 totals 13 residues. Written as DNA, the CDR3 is TGTGCCAGCAGTGAAGGATATAGCTATGGCTACACCTTC. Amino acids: CASSEGYSYGYTF.

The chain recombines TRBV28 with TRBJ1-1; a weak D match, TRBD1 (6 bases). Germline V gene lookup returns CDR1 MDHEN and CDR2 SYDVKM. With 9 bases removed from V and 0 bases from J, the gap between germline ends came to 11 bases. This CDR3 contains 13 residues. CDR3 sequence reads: CASRTEMNTEAFF. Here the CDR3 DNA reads TGTGCCAGTCGGACAGAAATGAACACTGAAGCTTTCTTT.

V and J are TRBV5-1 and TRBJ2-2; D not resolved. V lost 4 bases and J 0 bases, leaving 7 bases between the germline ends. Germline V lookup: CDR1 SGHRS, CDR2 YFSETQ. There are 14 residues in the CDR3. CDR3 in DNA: TGCGCCAGCAGCACAGTCGCGAACACCGGGGAGCTGTTTTTT. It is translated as CASSTVANTGELFF.

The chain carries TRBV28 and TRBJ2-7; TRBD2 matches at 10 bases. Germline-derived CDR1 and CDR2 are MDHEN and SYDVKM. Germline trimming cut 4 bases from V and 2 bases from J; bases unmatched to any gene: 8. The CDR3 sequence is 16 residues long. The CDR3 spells CASSSPSGSPTYEQYF. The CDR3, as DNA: TGTGCCAGCAGTTCGCCTAGCGGGAGCCCAACCTACGAGCAGTACTTC.

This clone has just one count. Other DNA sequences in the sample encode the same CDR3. The CDR3 region has the DNA TGTGCCAGCAGTCCCGGGACAGGGAATTCACCCCTCCACTTT. Residues: CASSPGTGNSPLHF. This chain uses TRBV6-5 with TRBJ1-6; 9 nucleotides agree with TRBD1. V shed 5 bases and J 7 bases; nucleotides not matched to a gene: 3. The CDR3 is made up of 14 amino acids. Germline values: CDR1 MNHEY, CDR2 SVGAGI.

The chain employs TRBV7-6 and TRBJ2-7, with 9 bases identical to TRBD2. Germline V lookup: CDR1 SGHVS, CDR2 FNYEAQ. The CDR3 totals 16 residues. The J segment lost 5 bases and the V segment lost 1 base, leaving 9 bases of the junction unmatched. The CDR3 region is CASSLGASGIGDEQYF. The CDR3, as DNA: TGTGCCAGCAGCTTAGGGGCTAGCGGGATCGGTGACGAGCAGTACTTC. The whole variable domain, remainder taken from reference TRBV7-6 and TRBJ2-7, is GAGVSQSPRYKVTKRGQDVALRCDPISGHVSLYWYRQALGQGPEFLTYFNYEAQQDKSGLPNDRFSAERPEGSISTLTIQRTEQRDSAMYRCASSLGASGIGDEQYFGPGTRLTVT.

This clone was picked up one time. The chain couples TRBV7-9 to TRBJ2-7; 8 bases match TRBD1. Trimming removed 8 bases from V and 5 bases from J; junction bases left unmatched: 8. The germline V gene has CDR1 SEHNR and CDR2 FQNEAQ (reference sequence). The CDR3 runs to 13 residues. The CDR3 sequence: CASWTTGVDEQYF. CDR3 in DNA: TGTGCCAGCTGGACGACAGGGGTCGACGAGCAGTACTTC.

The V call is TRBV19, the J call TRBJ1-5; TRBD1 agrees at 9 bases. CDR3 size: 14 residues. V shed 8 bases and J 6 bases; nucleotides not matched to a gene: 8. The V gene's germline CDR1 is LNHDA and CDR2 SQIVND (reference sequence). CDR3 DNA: TGTGCCAGTGGAAGGACAGGGGTGGGTCAGCCCCAGCATTTT. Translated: CASGRTGVGQPQHF.

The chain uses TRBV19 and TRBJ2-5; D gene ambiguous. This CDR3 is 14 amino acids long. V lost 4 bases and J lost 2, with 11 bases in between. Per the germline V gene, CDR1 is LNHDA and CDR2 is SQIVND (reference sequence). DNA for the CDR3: TGTGCCAGTAGTACCCAAACCGGGCAAGAGACCCAGTACTTC. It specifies CASSTQTGQETQYF.

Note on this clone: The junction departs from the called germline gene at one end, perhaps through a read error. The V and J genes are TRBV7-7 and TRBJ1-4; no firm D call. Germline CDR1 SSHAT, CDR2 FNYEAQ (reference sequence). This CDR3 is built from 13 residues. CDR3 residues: CASSLAAGEKLFF. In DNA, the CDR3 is TGTGCTAGCAGCTTAGCGGCAGGTGAAAAACTGTTTTTT.